The table lists the clone carrying this TCR beta chain with many counts. Its antigen is not known. The source of the sample is a study of radiotherapy plus CTLA-4 blockade in lung cancer. Looking at the study overall: Disease control was seen in 31% of patients, objective responses in about 19%. Study-wide results and limits: After radiotherapy and ipilimumab, tumor-derived clones expanded in peripheral blood.

TCRdb keeps only in-frame clones here, not all; method: immunoSEQ multiplex PCR. The profile shows around 42,000 clones, 63% of them singletons. This specimen consisted of peripheral blood, obtained from a patient treated with radiotherapy plus ipilimumab. This receptor was obtained from a human donor with non-small cell lung cancer who had a partial response to radiotherapy plus ipilimumab.

CDR3 loop: CASSFLGQGFDDGYTF. The CDR3 coding sequence is TGCGCCAGCAGTTTCCTCGGACAGGGCTTTGACGATGGCTACACCTTC. This chain connects TRBV5-1 to TRBJ1-2, with 8 bases fitting TRBD1. The CDR3 spans 16 residues. Trimming at V came to 5 bases and at J to 6 bases, leaving 15 bases not matched to a gene. Germline V gene sequence: CDR1 SGHRS, CDR2 YFSETQ.